A single sample gave rise to the 7 T cell receptor beta chains below, sequenced in a study of T cells expressing NK-cell markers. After re-calling the 5' RACE reads, TCRdb lists one entry per CDR3 protein, DNA absent. Found here are 400,000 or so distinct CDR3 sequences; the top ten clones hold 9.5% to 12%. Sequencing input: blood T cells: a sorted CD56 or NKG2C T cell subset, CD4+ or CD8+ T cells, or bulk PBMC T cells (not recorded which). The source is a woman aged 50 to 65 in good health.

J is TRBJ2-2 and V is TRBV11-3; checking the TCRdb D call of TRBD1 is not possible without DNA. CDR1 is SGHNT and CDR2 is YENEEA in the germline V gene. The CDR3 totals 16 residues. CDR3 sequence reads: CASSLDMRMGAGELFF.

The chain carries TRBV18 and TRBJ2-1. The germline gives CDR1 KGHSH, CDR2 LQKENI. This CDR3 comprises 13 residues. CDR3 sequence: CATNEASYNEQFF.

The chain is built from TRBV5-1 and TRBJ1-3; TCRdb designates TRBD1, a call that cannot be tested without DNA. This CDR3 spans 19 amino acids. Germline values: CDR1 SGHRS, CDR2 YFSETQ. CDR3 sequence: CASSLRPGTASNSGNTIYF.

The CDR3 sequence: CASSFYSGSGNEQFF. The gene calls are TRBV7-2 and TRBJ2-1; TCRdb calls TRBD2, which cannot be checked without DNA. The CDR3 runs to 15 residues. The germline V gene has CDR1 SGHTA and CDR2 FQGNSA.

The chain joins TRBV12-3 or TRBV12-4 to TRBJ2-1; TCRdb returns TRBD2, unconfirmable since there is no DNA. This CDR3 spans 15 amino acids. The CDR3 loop reads CASSDLAGRANEQFF.

The V and J genes are TRBV11-1 and TRBJ2-1; there is no DNA to check the TCRdb D call of TRBD2. This CDR3 is 16 amino acids long. Per the germline V gene, CDR1 is SGHAT and CDR2 is FQDESV (reference sequence). CDR3 amino acids: CASSSRRLAYYNEQFF.

This CDR3 is CASSFHPRGLNTEAFF. The V and J genes are TRBV11-2 and TRBJ1-1; the TCRdb D gene call, TRBD1, has no DNA to confirm it. In germline, CDR1 is SGHAT, CDR2 FQNNGV. The CDR3 contains 16 residues.